These T cell receptor beta chains were read from a single sample in a study of neurological immune-mediated disorders. TCRdb analysed the 5' RACE reads with MiXCR anew, one entry per CDR3 protein. Here the sample spans tens of thousands of distinct CDR3 sequences, under 13% being singletons. The sequenced sample consisted of PBMCs. The receptors were gathered from a man aged 40-49 years in good health. Each CDR3 is given with its conserved first and last residue. A D gene is named only where the DNA matches it firmly. The size of a clone is reported for some rows only, either as once, few or many, or as a class for expanded clones.

TRBV20-1	TRBJ1-5	.	many	CSARVNHRETSNQPQHF	TGCAGTGCTAGGGTAAACCACAGGGAAACGAGCAATCAGCCCCAGCATTTT
TRBV5-1	TRBJ1-1	.	medium-sized	CASSLDRWENTEAFF	TGCGCCAGCAGCTTGGATCGCTGGGAGAACACTGAAGCTTTCTTT
TRBV27	TRBJ2-7	TRBD1	many	CASSSDRGLYEQYF	TGTGCCAGCAGTTCGGACAGGGGGCTTTACGAGCAGTACTTC
TRBV20-1	TRBJ2-5	TRBD2	many	CSARVGLAGAFRETQYF	TGCAGTGCTAGGGTGGGACTAGCGGGAGCTTTTCGGGAGACCCAGTACTTC
TRBV28	TRBJ2-7	TRBD2	many	CASSFSAGRYEQYF	TGTGCCAGCAGTTTCTCAGCGGGGCGCTACGAGCAGTACTTC
TRBV20-1	TRBJ1-5	.	many	CSARDRYGNQPQHF	TGCAGTGCTAGAGATCGGTACGGTAATCAGCCCCAGCATTTT
TRBV6-5	TRBJ2-3	TRBD2	many	CASSYRSTRGGTDTQYF	TGTGCCAGCAGTTACAGGTCAACGCGGGGGGGCACAGATACGCAGTATTTT
TRBV20-1	TRBJ2-2	TRBD1	many	CSATGTGDTGELFF	TGCAGTGCTACAGGGACAGGGGACACCGGGGAGCTGTTTTTT
TRBV12-3/TRBV12-4	TRBJ1-1	.	many	CASSFRVLGIEAFF	TGTGCCAGCAGTTTCAGGGTACTTGGCATTGAAGCTTTCTTT
TRBV5-1	TRBJ2-7	.	many	CASSSTSPGYEQYF	TGCGCCAGCAGCTCTACGTCCCCAGGCTACGAGCAGTACTTC
TRBV6-5	TRBJ2-7	.	many	CASSQGTYEQYF	TGTGCCAGCAGTCAGGGGACCTACGAGCAGTACTTC
TRBV6-6	TRBJ2-1	.	many	CASSQFDEQFF	TGTGCCAGCAGTCAGTTCGATGAGCAGTTCTTC
TRBV12-3/TRBV12-4	TRBJ2-7	TRBD1	few	CASSSSTGDEQYF	TGTGCCAGCAGTTCATCTACAGGGGACGAGCAGTACTTC
TRBV7-8	TRBJ1-1	.	many	CASSSQRGTEAFF	TGTGCCAGCAGCTCACAGAGGGGCACTGAAGCTTTCTTT
TRBV11-1	TRBJ2-1	.	many	CASSSELGEQFF	TGTGCCAGCAGCTCTGAACTAGGGGAGCAGTTCTTC
TRBV24-1	TRBJ2-1	.	many	CATSGGYEQFF	TGTGCCACCTCTGGCGGGTATGAGCAGTTCTTC
TRBV3-1	TRBJ2-2	.	many	CASSQGRSRELFF	TGTGCCAGCAGCCAAGGACGGAGTCGGGAGCTGTTTTTT
TRBV28	TRBJ1-1	.	.	CASSLRQWGNTEAFF	TGTGCCAGCAGTTTACGACAGTGGGGGAACACTGAAGCTTTCTTT
TRBV7-2	TRBJ2-2	TRBD2	many	CASSSSAGGIGELFF	TGTGCCAGCAGTTCGTCAGCGGGAGGTATCGGGGAGCTGTTTTTT
TRBV10-3	TRBJ1-6	.	many	CAITPGRTNSPLHF	TGTGCCATCACCCCGGGACGGACGAATTCACCCCTCCACTTT
TRBV7-3	TRBJ2-1	.	many	CASSSGGDNEQFF	TGTGCCAGCAGCTCTGGGGGAGACAATGAGCAGTTCTTC
TRBV7-2	TRBJ2-6	.	many	CASSLTFVPGANVLTF	TGTGCCAGCAGCTTAACATTCGTCCCAGGGGCCAACGTCCTGACTTTC
TRBV5-5	TRBJ2-5	TRBD2	many	CASSLGTSGSMETQYF	TGTGCCAGCAGCTTGGGGACTAGCGGGAGTATGGAGACCCAGTACTTC
TRBV7-9	TRBJ2-2	TRBD2	many	CASSLTAGENTGELFF	TGTGCCAGCAGCTTGACAGCGGGAGAGAACACCGGGGAGCTGTTTTTT
TRBV5-1	TRBJ2-7	.	.	CASSLEARGYEQYF	TGCGCCAGCAGCTTGGAGGCCAGGGGCTACGAGCAGTACTTC
TRBV29-1	TRBJ2-1	.	many	CSVRGLLNEQFF	TGCAGCGTTAGAGGCCTCCTCAATGAGCAGTTCTTC
TRBV12-3/TRBV12-4	TRBJ2-7	TRBD2	many	CASSSGTRVAEQYF	TGTGCCAGCAGTTCCGGGACTAGAGTGGCCGAGCAGTACTTC
TRBV29-1	TRBJ2-1	TRBD2	many	CSVGTVPGLASNEQFF	TGCAGCGTGGGGACTGTACCGGGACTAGCCTCGAATGAGCAGTTCTTC
TRBV3-1	TRBJ2-1	.	many	CASSRGTNEQFF	TGTGCCAGCAGCCGTGGGACGAATGAGCAGTTCTTC
TRBV27	TRBJ2-6	.	many	CASSFTTSSSGANVLTF	TGTGCCAGCAGCTTCACCACGTCCAGCTCTGGGGCCAACGTCCTGACTTTC
TRBV9	TRBJ2-2	.	many	CASSPSNTGELFF	TGTGCCAGCAGCCCTTCGAACACCGGGGAGCTGTTTTTT
TRBV7-9	TRBJ2-5	.	many	CASSFNPTPGAQYF	TGTGCCAGCAGCTTCAATCCGACCCCGGGTGCCCAGTACTTC
TRBV29-1	TRBJ2-5	TRBD1	many	CSGDSGQGETQYF	TGCAGCGGAGACTCGGGACAGGGGGAGACCCAGTACTTC
TRBV27	TRBJ2-1	TRBD1	many	CASSLGTGGSEQFF	TGTGCCAGCAGTTTAGGGACAGGGGGGAGTGAGCAGTTCTTC
TRBV12-3/TRBV12-4	TRBJ2-2	TRBD2	many	CASTTYQMGLVKTGELFF	TGTGCCAGCACAACCTACCAAATGGGACTAGTGAAGACCGGGGAGCTGTTTTTT
TRBV7-2	TRBJ2-7	TRBD1	.	CASSPRQGFYEQYF	TGTGCCAGCAGCCCCCGACAGGGTTTCTACGAGCAGTACTTC
TRBV10-3	TRBJ2-3	TRBD1	many	CAISTGERTDTQYF	TGTGCCATCAGTACAGGGGAGCGCACAGATACGCAGTATTTT
TRBV28	TRBJ2-7	.	many	CASSLNSPLMSYEQYF	TGTGCCAGCAGCCTAAACAGCCCGCTAATGTCCTACGAGCAGTACTTC
TRBV20-1	TRBJ2-1	TRBD2	many	CSATGLADTYNEQFF	TGCAGTGCTACAGGACTAGCGGATACCTACAATGAGCAGTTCTTC
TRBV25-1	TRBJ2-3	TRBD2	many	CASSEVGGGTTDTQYF	TGTGCCAGCAGTGAAGTTGGCGGGGGAACTACAGATACGCAGTATTTT
TRBV30	TRBJ2-1	TRBD2	.	CAWTTSGTDKEQFF	TGTGCCTGGACGACTAGCGGGACCGACAAGGAGCAGTTCTTC
TRBV10-3	TRBJ1-4	TRBD1	many	CAISDGRGTEKLFF	TGTGCCATCAGTGATGGCAGGGGGACTGAAAAACTGTTTTTT
TRBV11-2	TRBJ2-1	.	many	CASSSDSPSYNEQFF	TGTGCCAGCAGCTCCGATTCTCCGTCCTACAATGAGCAGTTCTTC
TRBV7-2	TRBJ1-2	.	many	CASSLVPGVGIIYGYTF	TGTGCCAGCAGCTTGGTTCCAGGGGTGGGGATCATCTATGGCTACACCTTC
TRBV6-6	TRBJ1-1	.	many	CASLPGMNTEAFF	TGTGCCAGCTTACCGGGGATGAACACTGAAGCTTTCTTT
TRBV28	TRBJ1-1	.	many	CASSPHRRGIQGPEAFF	TGTGCCAGCAGTCCCCATCGGCGGGGTATCCAGGGGCCTGAAGCTTTCTTT
TRBV7-2	TRBJ2-7	.	many	CASSLMAQRPYF	TGTGCCAGCAGCTTAATGGCCCAGCGGCCGTACTTC
TRBV3-1	TRBJ2-1	TRBD2	many	CASSLSGTSGFNEQFF	TGTGCCAGCAGTCTTTCCGGGACTAGCGGGTTCAATGAGCAGTTCTTC
TRBV27	TRBJ2-1	.	many	CASSFFSGSSYNEQFF	TGTGCCAGCAGTTTTTTTTCGGGAAGCTCCTACAATGAGCAGTTCTTC
TRBV6-5	TRBJ2-7	.	many	CASRQNSYEQYF	TGTGCCAGCAGACAAAACTCCTACGAGCAGTACTTC
TRBV11-2	TRBJ2-1	.	many	CASSLGWDEGYNEQFF	TGTGCCAGCAGCTTAGGGTGGGACGAGGGATACAATGAGCAGTTCTTC
TRBV6-5	TRBJ2-5	.	many	CASSFRGVRETQYF	TGTGCCAGCAGTTTCAGGGGGGTGAGGGAGACCCAGTACTTC
TRBV5-1	TRBJ2-7	TRBD2	many	CASSGTLAVSYEQYF	TGCGCCAGCAGCGGAACACTAGCGGTCTCCTACGAGCAGTACTTC
TRBV5-1	TRBJ1-1	TRBD1	many	CASRSTGTGGLNTEAFF	TGCGCCAGCAGGTCTACCGGGACAGGGGGCCTGAACACTGAAGCTTTCTTT